This T cell receptor beta chain was sequenced during a study of T cells in Graves' hyperthyroidism and ophthalmopathy. Stable hyperthyroidism: no ophthalmopathy progression over 18 months of follow-up. Around 10 ml fresh peripheral blood yielded the PBMCs. This clonotype was observed at least ten times. The source material, RNA transcripts, was used to amplify TCR beta CDR3 regions. The HTBI primer set served for first-round RT-PCR of the TCR CDR3. TCRdb reprocessed the multiplex PCR reads with MiXCR, giving one entry per CDR3 protein. The sample has about 570,000 distinct CDR3 sequences, 12% to 15% seen once. V was pared by 6 bases and J by 2 bases, with 17 bases between. Germline V CDR1 and CDR2: MNHNS, SASEGT. CDR3 size: 15 residues.

The sequence derives from a woman in her thirties or forties with Graves' hyperthyroidism. Sample: blood. This chain connects TRBV6-1 to TRBJ2-7, with D possibly being TRBD1 (6 bases). CDR3 residues: CASSSPGTFTYEQYF. CDR3 nucleotide sequence: TGTGCCAGCAGCTCCCCCGGGACATTTACCTACGAGCAGTACTTC.